The clone carrying this T cell receptor (beta chain) appeared many times. TCRdb re-analysed the 5' RACE reads in MiXCR, keeping a single row per CDR3 protein. This table has fewer than 40,000 distinct CDR3 sequences, about 12% appearing once. The sample is drawn from a study of neurological immune-mediated disorders. CDR1 is DFQATT, CDR2 SNEGSKA, per germline (reference sequence). With V trimmed by 5 bases and J by 4 bases, 5 bases remained unmatched. The CDR3 length is 13 residues. Indicated time point: longitudinal time-point 2. The sequencing sample was made of PBMCs. The rearrangement links TRBV20-1 to TRBJ1-3; 7 bases line up with TRBD1. The source is a woman aged 40 to 50 in good health. The CDR3 here is CSAWDSSGNTIYF. The CDR3 region has the DNA TGCAGTGCTTGGGACAGTTCAGGAAACACCATATATTTT.